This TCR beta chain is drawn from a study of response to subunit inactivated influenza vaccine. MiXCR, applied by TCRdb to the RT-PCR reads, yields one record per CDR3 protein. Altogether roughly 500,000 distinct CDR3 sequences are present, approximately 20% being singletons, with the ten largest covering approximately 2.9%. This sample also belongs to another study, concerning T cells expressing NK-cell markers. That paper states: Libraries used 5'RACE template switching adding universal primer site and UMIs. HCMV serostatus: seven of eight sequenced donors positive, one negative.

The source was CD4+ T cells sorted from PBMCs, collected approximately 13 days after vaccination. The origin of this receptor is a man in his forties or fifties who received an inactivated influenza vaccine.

CDR3 protein: CASSVERGTEAFF. The CDR3 nucleotides read TGTGCCAGCAGCGTAGAGAGAGGCACTGAAGCTTTCTTT. V is TRBV9 and J is TRBJ1-1; D gene unclear. The CDR3 has 13 amino acids. Per the germline V gene, CDR1 is SGDLS and CDR2 is YYNGEE. Trimming removed 0 bases at V and 4 bases at J, with 7 bases between.